The next 9 T cell receptor beta chains were all read from a single sample in a study of human thymus T cells. Assay used: immunoSEQ multiplex PCR; TCRdb lists only in-frame clones, some missing. The table shows about 130,000 clones, with about 95% occurring only once. Thymus tissue was removed during corrective cardiac surgery. Sequenced sample: thymus tissue. The receptors originated from a boy under two years old with a congenital heart defect but otherwise immunologically healthy.

This chain uses TRBV30 with TRBJ2-1; D is uncertain. The ends were cut back, 0 bases at V and 12 bases at J, with 15 bases in the middle. In germline, CDR1 is GTSNPN, CDR2 SVGIG (reference sequence). This CDR3 spans 13 amino acids. CDR3 loop: CAWSVKGLVGQFF. Written as DNA, the CDR3 is TGTGCCTGGAGTGTTAAAGGCTTAGTGGGGCAGTTCTTC.

The V and J genes are TRBV6-1 and TRBJ1-5; the D gene is possibly TRBD1 (5 bases). V was cut by 6 bases and J by 0 bases, with 12 bases left in between. This CDR3 has 15 amino acids. CDR1 MNHNS and CDR2 SASEGT come from the germline V gene. DNA for the CDR3: TGTGCCAGCAGCGGAAGGGGAAATAGCAATCAGCCCCAGCATTTT. Encoded protein: CASSGRGNSNQPQHF.

The chain recombines TRBV11-1 with TRBJ2-3, with 12 bases aligning to TRBD2. This CDR3 has 16 amino acids. The germline CDR1 and CDR2 sequences are SGHAT and FQDESV (reference sequence). J lost 3 bases, V lost 2 bases, and 3 bases had no gene match. The CDR3 nucleotides read TGTGCCAGCAGCTTATCACTAGCGGGAGGTACAGATACGCAGTATTTT. Translation: CASSLSLAGGTDTQYF.

Remarks on this clone: Compared with germline, one end of the junction differs, possibly owing to a read error. The V gene is TRBV5-1, the J gene TRBJ2-3; D is unclear. The CDR3 has 15 amino acids. Germline V gives CDR1 SGHRS, CDR2 YFSETQ. The CDR3 spells CASSLTPHGTDTKYF. The CDR3 DNA is TGCGCCAGCAGCTTGACCCCGCACGGCACAGATACGAAGTATTTT.

The chain recombines TRBV18 with TRBJ1-2; D perhaps matches TRBD1 (5 bases). The CDR3 is made up of 14 amino acids. The V end was cut by 3 bases, the J end by 4 bases, with 12 bases between. Germline CDR1 is KGHSH and CDR2 is LQKENI. The CDR3 nucleotides are TGTGCCAGCTCACCCGACAGTCCCTCCTATGGCTACACCTTC. Its translation: CASSPDSPSYGYTF.

This rearrangement joins TRBV5-1 to TRBJ1-6; D unclear. The germline V gene encodes CDR1 SGHRS and CDR2 YFSETQ. Trimming left V 1 base short and J 0 bases short, with 8 bases between. This CDR3 has 16 residues. The CDR3 here is CASSLRKRSYNSPLHF. The CDR3 nucleotides are TGCGCCAGCAGCTTGAGGAAGCGCTCCTATAATTCACCCCTCCACTTT. The whole variable domain, filled in from reference TRBV5-1 and TRBJ1-6, reads KAGVTQTPRYLIKTRGQQVTLSCSPISGHRSVSWYQQTPGQGLQFLFEYFSETQRNKGNFPGRFSGRQFSNSRSEMNVSTLELGDSALYLCASSLRKRSYNSPLHFGNGTRLTVT.

The chain recombines TRBV6-4 with TRBJ2-5; a possible D gene is TRBD2 (6 bases). The germline V and J ends were trimmed by 2 bases and 8 bases, with 21 bases remaining between them. CDR3 size: 16 residues. In germline, CDR1 is MRHNA, CDR2 SNTAGT. CDR3 coding DNA: TGTGCCAGCAGTGACGGCCGGGCTAGCCGGGGGAGCACCCAGTACTTC. It yields the protein CASSDGRASRGSTQYF.

This chain connects TRBV6-5 to TRBJ1-2; 9 bases align to TRBD1. CDR3 size: 12 residues. The junction had 2 bases not matched to a gene; V was cut back by 6 bases and J by 6 bases. Germline values: CDR1 MNHEY, CDR2 SVGAGI. In nucleotides, the CDR3 is TGTGCCAGCAGGGGACAGGGAAATGGCTACACCTTC. Translation gives CASRGQGNGYTF.

The chain couples TRBV6-1 to TRBJ2-7; 8 nucleotides match TRBD2. The CDR3 covers 15 residues. Germline CDR1 and CDR2: MNHNS and SASEGT. The ends lost 3 bases at V and 4 bases at J; junction bases unmatched: 8. The CDR3 reads CASSDWGLGLYEQYF. CDR3 sequence (DNA): TGTGCCAGCAGTGACTGGGGACTAGGTCTATACGAGCAGTACTTC.